A single sample gave rise to the 23 T cell receptor beta chains below, sequenced in a study of cytomegalovirus exposure and HLA in healthy donors. Sequenced by immunoSEQ multiplex PCR; TCRdb stores in-frame clones only, minus some. This table has 65,000 to 95,000 clones, roughly 93% appearing once. Source material: PBMCs. These receptors came from a young woman in good health and CMV-seronegative.

This chain links TRBV4-1 with TRBJ2-5, with 7 bases aligning to TRBD2. This CDR3 is 17 amino acids long. The germline V gene has CDR1 MGHRA and CDR2 YSYEKL. Germline trimming cut 0 bases from V and 3 bases from J; bases unmatched to any gene: 10. CDR3 region: CASSQEGYGGSKETQYF. CDR3 coding DNA: TGCGCCAGCAGCCAAGAAGGTTATGGCGGGAGTAAAGAGACCCAGTACTTC.

This chain uses TRBV11-1 with TRBJ2-2; a possible D gene is TRBD1 (5 bases). Germline assignment: CDR1 SGHAT and CDR2 FQDESV (reference sequence). The CDR3 runs to 16 residues. Trimming cost V 4 bases and J 1 base, with 13 bases left between them. CDR3 residues: CASSSRQKENTGELFF. CDR3 nucleotides: TGTGCCAGCAGCTCCCGACAGAAGGAGAACACCGGGGAGCTGTTTTTT.

The chain joins TRBV10-2 to TRBJ2-1; tentatively, D is TRBD1 (5 bases). CDR3 size: 14 residues. V shed 10 bases and J shed 1 base, with 14 bases lying between them. Germline V gene data show CDR1 as WSHSY and CDR2 as SAAADI. CDR3 nucleotides: TGCGCCACTTCACCCAGGGTTTCCTACAATGAGCAGTTCTTC. Translation: CATSPRVSYNEQFF.

This chain's CDR3 is CASSLTGGNYGNTIYF. In nucleotides, the CDR3 is TGTGCCAGCAGCCTGACAGGGGGCAACTACGGAAACACCATATATTTT. The chain links TRBV7-8 to TRBJ1-3; 10 bases line up with TRBD1. CDR3 length equals 16 residues. Germline values: CDR1 SGHVS, CDR2 FQNEAQ. Unmatched junction bases numbered 8, after V lost 5 bases and J lost 4 bases.

The rearrangement uses TRBV7-2 and TRBJ1-1; tentatively, D is TRBD1 (5 bases). V lost 4 bases, J lost 1 base, and 13 bases lay in between. This CDR3 has 15 amino acids. Germline values: CDR1 SGHTA, CDR2 FQGNSA. CDR3 DNA: TGTGCCAGCAGCTGGGGGGTGGAGGGGAACACTGAAGCTTTCTTT. It is translated as CASSWGVEGNTEAFF.

This chain links TRBV2 with TRBJ1-5; D perhaps matches TRBD1 (5 bases). CDR3 length equals 18 residues. From germline, CDR1 is SNHLY and CDR2 FYNNEI. The V end was cut by 8 bases, the J end by 0 bases, with 23 bases between. The CDR3 loop is CASGGGGFGLDSNQPQHF. DNA for the CDR3: TGTGCCAGCGGGGGAGGAGGGTTCGGGCTTGATAGCAATCAGCCCCAGCATTTT. Together with reference TRBV2 and TRBJ1-5, the CDR3 gives the full variable domain: EPEVTQTPSHQVTQMGQEVILRCVPISNHLYFYWYRQILGQKVEFLVSFYNNEISEKSEIFDDQFSVERPDGSNFTLKIRSTKLEDSAMYFCASGGGGFGLDSNQPQHFGDGTRLSIL.

The genes are TRBV6-6 and TRBJ2-2, with a weak D call TRBD1 (5 bases). The V end lost 2 bases, the J end lost 3 bases, and 10 bases lay between the germline ends. This CDR3 has 15 amino acids. CDR1 and CDR2 from the germline V gene are MNHNY and SVGAGI (reference sequence). The CDR3 coding sequence is TGTGCCAGCAGTTACCAGGGTCGGTACACCGGGGAGCTGTTTTTT. Translation: CASSYQGRYTGELFF.

The chain combines TRBV25-1 with TRBJ2-7; D perhaps matches TRBD1 (6 bases). The CDR3 covers 12 residues. Germline V CDR1 and CDR2: MGHDK, SYGVNS. Trimming stripped 6 bases from V and 2 bases from J, with 8 bases between. CDR3 DNA sequence: TGTGCCAGCAGCGCAGGGGCCTACGAGCAGTACTTC. This encodes CASSAGAYEQYF.

The rearrangement joins TRBV7-2 to TRBJ2-1, with 7 positions matching TRBD2. Germline CDR1 SGHTA, CDR2 FQGNSA. This CDR3 has 15 amino acids. V was pared by 6 bases and J by 0 bases, with 5 bases of the junction left unmatched. The CDR3 bases are TGTGCCAGCAGTCCTAGCGGACGCTCCTACAATGAGCAGTTCTTC. It is translated as CASSPSGRSYNEQFF.

The V call is TRBV7-8, the J call TRBJ1-4, with 8 bases aligning to TRBD1. V trimming: 3 bases; J trimming: 6 bases; junction bases outside the gene matches: 6. The CDR3 contains 15 residues. Germline assignment: CDR1 SGHVS and CDR2 FQNEAQ. This CDR3 reads CASSFNQGAYEKLFF. The CDR3 DNA is TGTGCCAGCAGCTTTAACCAGGGGGCTTATGAAAAACTGTTTTTT.

This CDR3 reads CASSSLGLSNTEAFF. CDR3 DNA sequence: TGTGCCAGCAGCTCCTTGGGACTCTCAAACACTGAAGCTTTCTTT. The gene calls are TRBV7-2 and TRBJ1-1; D possibly corresponds to TRBD1 (5 bases). CDR3 length: 15 amino acids. V was pared by 4 bases and J by 2 bases, with 14 bases between. The germline CDR1 and CDR2 sequences are SGHTA and FQGNSA.

J is TRBJ1-2 and V is TRBV29-1; 7 bases are a match to TRBD1. V shed 7 bases, J shed 0 bases, and the junction held 5 bases outside the gene matches. Germline-derived CDR1 and CDR2 are SQVTM and ANQGSEA. CDR3 length: 13 amino acids. CDR3 region: CSANGQANYGYTF. CDR3 in DNA: TGCAGCGCCAACGGACAGGCTAACTATGGCTACACCTTC.

This chain links TRBV5-5 with TRBJ2-7, with D possibly matching TRBD1 (6 bases). Per germline, CDR1 SGHKS and CDR2 YYEKEE (reference sequence). The ends were cut back, 4 bases at V and 2 bases at J, with 13 bases in the middle. This CDR3 spans 14 amino acids. CDR3 bases: TGTGCCAGCAGCATACAGGGCCTAACCTACGAGCAGTACTTC. As protein: CASSIQGLTYEQYF.

The chain combines TRBV28 with TRBJ1-4; 9 bases line up with TRBD1. CDR1 is MDHEN, CDR2 SYDVKM, per germline. The CDR3 extends over 14 amino acids. The ends lost 6 bases at V and 8 bases at J; junction bases unmatched: 7. CDR3 in DNA: TGTGCCAGCAGCTCATCGACAGGGGGGGAAAAACTGTTTTTT. This codes for CASSSSTGGEKLFF.

This chain links TRBV5-1 with TRBJ1-5, with D possibly being TRBD1 (6 bases). This CDR3 has 15 amino acids. From germline, CDR1 is SGHRS and CDR2 YFSETQ. Deletions cut 0 bases from V and 4 bases from J, with 11 bases between. The CDR3 sequence is CASSLAGQRNQPQHF. The CDR3 nucleotides read TGCGCCAGCAGCTTGGCCGGACAGCGTAATCAGCCCCAGCATTTT.

The chain uses TRBV6-5 and TRBJ2-7, with a weak D call TRBD2 (6 bases). The V gene lost 5 bases and the J gene lost 3 bases, with 14 bases spanning the gap. There are 14 residues in the CDR3. Germline CDR1 reads MNHEY; CDR2 reads SVGAGI. The CDR3 region is CASSDSTSSYEQYF. CDR3 nucleotide sequence: TGTGCCAGCAGTGATTCAACTAGCAGCTACGAGCAGTACTTC.

This chain joins TRBV28 and TRBJ1-2; unclear D gene. This CDR3 is built from 14 residues. The V end lost 8 bases, the J end lost 8 bases, and 21 bases lay between the germline ends. CDR1 and CDR2 from the germline V gene are MDHEN and SYDVKM. The CDR3, as DNA: TGTGCCAGCCTGGTAACTAGTGGGGTCGACGGCTACACCTTC. It yields the protein CASLVTSGVDGYTF.

This chain links TRBV5-1 with TRBJ2-6; D possibly corresponds to TRBD1 (6 bases). The V end was cut by 3 bases, the J end by 4 bases, with 11 bases between. Germline V gene lookup returns CDR1 SGHRS and CDR2 YFSETQ. This CDR3 comprises 15 residues. CDR3 bases: TGCGCCAGCAGCTATTACAGGGCCGGGGCCAACGTCCTGACTTTC. This encodes CASSYYRAGANVLTF.

J is TRBJ2-6 and V is TRBV30; perhaps TRBD1 as D (6 bases). Germline V gene lookup returns CDR1 GTSNPN and CDR2 SVGIG (reference sequence). Trimming took off 3 bases at V and 4 bases at J, with 10 bases between the two ends. The CDR3 extends over 14 amino acids. CDR3 amino acids: CAWRQGSGANVLTF. As DNA, the CDR3 is TGTGCCTGGAGACAGGGTTCCGGGGCCAACGTCCTGACTTTC.

The CDR3 coding sequence is TGTGCCTGCCACCGGCTAGGCTACAATGAGCAGTTCTTC. This encodes CACHRLGYNEQFF. This chain links TRBV30 with TRBJ2-1; D gene unclear. The germline CDR1 and CDR2 sequences are GTSNPN and SVGIG (reference sequence). The V and J ends lost 6 bases and 3 bases respectively, with 12 bases between them. The CDR3 is 13 residues long.

The chain has TRBV4-1 and TRBJ2-5; maybe TRBD2 (6 bases). The length of the CDR3 is 15 residues. Germline CDR1 and CDR2: MGHRA and YSYEKL. The V and J ends lost 1 base and 5 bases respectively, with 14 bases between them. CDR3 bases: TGCGCCAGCAGCCAAGTAGCGGCGACTGGGGAGACCCAGTACTTC. Translation gives CASSQVAATGETQYF.

V gene TRBV5-6 combines with J gene TRBJ2-5; TRBD2 agrees at 8 bases. The length of the CDR3 is 15 residues. V was pared by 2 bases and J by 5 bases, with 8 bases of the junction left unmatched. Germline V lookup: CDR1 SGHDT, CDR2 YYEEEE. The CDR3 nucleotides read TGTGCCAGCAGCTTAGGCGGGGGGTTCGGCGAGACCCAGTACTTC. This encodes CASSLGGGFGETQYF. The full variable domain, in which reference TRBV5-6 and TRBJ2-5 provide the parts outside the CDR3, is DAGVTQSPTHLIKTRGQQVTLRCSPKSGHDTVSWYQQALGQGPQFIFQYYEEEERQRGNFPDRFSGHQFPNYSSELNVNALLLGDSALYLCASSLGGGFGETQYFGPGTRLLVL.

The CDR3, as DNA: TGTGCCAGCAGCCGCGATACGGTAGATACGCAGTATTTT. This sequence encodes CASSRDTVDTQYF. The chain recombines TRBV5-6 with TRBJ2-3; no clear D. This CDR3 has 13 amino acids. Germline assignment: CDR1 SGHDT and CDR2 YYEEEE. Trimming took 4 bases from V and 5 from J, leaving 11 bases between them.